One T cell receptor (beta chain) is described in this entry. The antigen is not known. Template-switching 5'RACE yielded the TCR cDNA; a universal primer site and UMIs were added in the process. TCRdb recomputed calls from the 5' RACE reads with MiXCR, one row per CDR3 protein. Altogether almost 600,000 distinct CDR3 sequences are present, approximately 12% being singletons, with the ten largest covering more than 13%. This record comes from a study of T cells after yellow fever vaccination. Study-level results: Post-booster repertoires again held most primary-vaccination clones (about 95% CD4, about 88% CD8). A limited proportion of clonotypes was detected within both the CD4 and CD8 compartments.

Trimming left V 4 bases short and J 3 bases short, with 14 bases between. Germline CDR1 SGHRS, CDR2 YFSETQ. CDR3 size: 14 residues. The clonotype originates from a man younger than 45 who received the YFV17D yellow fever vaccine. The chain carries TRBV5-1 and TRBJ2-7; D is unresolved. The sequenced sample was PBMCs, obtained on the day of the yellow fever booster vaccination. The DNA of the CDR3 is TGCGCCAGCAGCAGTGACATGCTAAGCTACGAGCAGTACTTC. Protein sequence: CASSSDMLSYEQYF.